These 25 T cell receptor beta chains share one sample of origin, sequenced in a study of cytomegalovirus exposure and HLA in healthy donors (TCRdb year 2017). Library creation used the immunoSEQ multiplex PCR assay. A mixture of 60 forward primers for TCR Vbeta segments and 13 reverse primers for TCR Jbeta segments was used in the multiplex PCR. TCRdb provides this immuneACCESS table in a form limited to in-frame rearrangements. Some clones are lacking; in checked studies, under half of them reflect an unresolved V gene, and why the rest are absent is not known. The sample data list around 150,000 clones, and over 70% of these were observed just once. 2.2% of the sample is held by the ten biggest clonotypes. The specimen sequenced was PBMCs. The source of these receptors is a young man in good health and CMV-seronegative.

The rearrangement uses TRBV18 and TRBJ1-3, with 8 positions matching TRBD1. The CDR3 sequence is 15 residues long. Germline V gives CDR1 KGHSH, CDR2 LQKENI. Losses at the gene ends were 6 bases for V and 0 bases for J; bases not matched to a gene: 4. CDR3 in DNA: TGTGCCAGCTCGACAGGGGCCCGCTCTGGAAACACCATATATTTT. Translating it yields CASSTGARSGNTIYF.

The V gene is TRBV4-3, the J gene TRBJ2-1; D is possibly TRBD2 (6 bases). Germline V lookup: CDR1 LGHNA, CDR2 YSLEER. Trimming cost V 1 base and J 2 bases, with 9 bases left between them. The CDR3 contains 15 residues. CDR3 in amino acids: CASSQGLGAYNEQFF. CDR3 nucleotides: TGCGCCAGCAGCCAAGGACTAGGCGCCTACAATGAGCAGTTCTTC.

This chain connects TRBV10-3 to TRBJ1-2; TRBD1 might be the D (6 bases). Germline lookup yields CDR1 ENHRY and CDR2 SYGVKD. This CDR3 contains 16 residues. Trimming removed 5 bases at V and 6 bases at J, with 22 bases between. CDR3 protein: CAISYQYSQGLDGYTF. In nucleotides, the CDR3 is TGTGCCATCAGTTACCAATATTCACAGGGTCTCGATGGCTACACCTTC.

The chain uses TRBV28 and TRBJ2-1; possibly TRBD1 for D (5 bases). The V and J ends lost 4 bases and 3 bases respectively, with 10 bases between them. CDR3 length equals 14 residues. Germline loops: CDR1 MDHEN, CDR2 SYDVKM. Written as DNA, the CDR3 is TGTGCCAGCAGTTCAGGGTTTTACTACAATGAGCAGTTCTTC. As protein: CASSSGFYYNEQFF.

The CDR3 is CASSPSPTKYNEQFF. DNA for the CDR3: TGTGCCAGCAGCCCCTCCCCAACTAAGTACAATGAGCAGTTCTTC. The chain joins TRBV28 to TRBJ2-1; D is unclear. Germline V gene data show CDR1 as MDHEN and CDR2 as SYDVKM. This CDR3 region has 15 residues. Trimming removed 6 bases at V and 4 bases at J, with 16 bases between.

The rearrangement links TRBV15 to TRBJ1-1, with a tentative D call TRBD1 (6 bases). CDR1 and CDR2 (germline): LNHNV, YYDKDF (reference sequence). V gave up 0 bases and J gave up 4 bases, with 24 bases separating them. The CDR3 extends over 19 amino acids. Written as DNA, the CDR3 is TGTGCCACCAGCAGAGATCCAAGACAGGAGATCTTCTGGGGCACTGAAGCTTTCTTT. Translation: CATSRDPRQEIFWGTEAFF.

This clone has more than one count but fewer than ten. V usage is TRBV19 and J usage is TRBJ1-1; 9 positions agree with TRBD1. The junction had 7 bases not matched to a gene; V was cut back by 7 bases and J by 4 bases. The CDR3 has 14 amino acids. Germline lookup yields CDR1 LNHDA and CDR2 SQIVND (reference sequence). The CDR3, as DNA: TGTGCCAGTACCGCCGGGACAGGGTTCACTGAAGCTTTCTTT. This translates into CASTAGTGFTEAFF.

There are a few counts of this clone. The rearrangement uses TRBV19 and TRBJ1-1; 9 bases are shared with TRBD1. CDR1 is LNHDA, CDR2 SQIVND, per germline (reference sequence). Trimming took 7 bases from V and 1 from J; bases not matched to a gene: 7. The CDR3 covers 15 residues. The CDR3 reads CASNLRGQGNTEAFF. Here the CDR3 DNA reads TGTGCCAGTAACCTGAGGGGACAGGGGAACACTGAAGCTTTCTTT. Based on the CDR3 plus reference TRBV19 and TRBJ1-1, the full variable domain is DGGITQSPKYLFRKEGQNVTLSCEQNLNHDAMYWYRQDPGQGLRLIYYSQIVNDFQKGDIAEGYSVSREKKESFPLTVTSAQKNPTAFYLCASNLRGQGNTEAFFGQGTRLTVV.

This sequence joins TRBV4-1 and TRBJ2-7, with 9 bases identical to TRBD1. V was pared by 4 bases and J by 0 bases, with 4 bases of the junction left unmatched. CDR1 and CDR2 from the germline V gene are MGHRA and YSYEKL. CDR3 length: 15 residues. The CDR3 protein is CASSRTGGLSYEQYF. For the CDR3, the DNA is TGCGCCAGCAGCCGAACAGGGGGCCTCTCCTACGAGCAGTACTTC.

J is TRBJ2-1 and V is TRBV29-1; D is perhaps TRBD1 (6 bases). V was cut by 6 bases and J by 3 bases, with 15 bases left in between. CDR1 and CDR2 from the germline V gene are SQVTM and ANQGSEA. This CDR3 is built from 14 residues. DNA of the CDR3: TGCAGCGTCGAGAGGACAGACAACTACAATGAGCAGTTCTTC. Amino acids: CSVERTDNYNEQFF.

The V call is TRBV28, the J call TRBJ1-1; 12 nucleotides agree with TRBD1. The CDR3 extends over 14 amino acids. V was pared by 7 bases and J by 10 bases, with 10 bases of the junction left unmatched. CDR1 MDHEN and CDR2 SYDVKM come from the germline V gene. The CDR3 nucleotides are TGTGCCAGCACCACTCCGGGACAGGGGGCGCGAGCTTTCTTT. Translating gives CASTTPGQGARAFF.

A few counts support this clone. The chain is built from TRBV5-8 and TRBJ1-5; 7 bases fit TRBD1. Trimming removed 1 base from V and 7 bases from J; junction bases left unmatched: 8. The CDR3 has 15 residues. From germline, CDR1 is SGHTS and CDR2 YDEGEE. CDR3 loop: CASSLNWDSGQPQHF. CDR3 bases: TGTGCCAGCAGCTTGAATTGGGACAGCGGCCAGCCCCAGCATTTT.

The rearrangement links TRBV27 to TRBJ2-2; the match to TRBD2 covers 12 bases. The CDR3 is 16 amino acids. Germline V gene sequence: CDR1 MNHEY, CDR2 SMNVEV (reference sequence). V lost 5 bases to trimming and J lost 1 base; unmatched junction nucleotides: 2. The CDR3 DNA follows: TGTGCCAGCAGTAAACTAGCGGGAGGGAACACCGGGGAGCTGTTTTTT. This gives the protein CASSKLAGGNTGELFF.

The gene calls are TRBV10-3 and TRBJ2-3; D not resolved. The V end was cut by 3 bases, the J end by 4 bases, with 8 bases between. This CDR3 spans 13 amino acids. Germline V gene lookup returns CDR1 ENHRY and CDR2 SYGVKD. The CDR3 sequence: CAISDGVADTQYF. In nucleotides, the CDR3 is TGTGCCATCAGTGATGGTGTAGCAGATACGCAGTATTTT.

This chain connects TRBV10-2 to TRBJ1-6; weak D call: TRBD1 (6 bases). In germline, CDR1 is WSHSY, CDR2 SAAADI. Trimming cost V 6 bases and J 10 bases, with 16 bases left between them. CDR3 length: 14 amino acids. The CDR3 here is CASSPLGGRSPLHF. In DNA, the CDR3 is TGCGCCAGCAGCCCATTGGGGGGGCGGTCACCCCTCCACTTT.

A few counts support this clone. This sequence joins TRBV6-5 and TRBJ1-1; D is uncertain. Germline V gene lookup returns CDR1 MNHEY and CDR2 SVGAGI. CDR3 size: 14 residues. Trimming took off 6 bases at V and 1 base at J, with 12 bases between the two ends. Written as DNA, the CDR3 is TGTGCCAGCAGAAACCGGCAGGAGAACACTGAAGCTTTCTTT. Amino acid sequence: CASRNRQENTEAFF.

The chain couples TRBV30 to TRBJ2-7, with 7 bases lining up with TRBD2. Germline lookup yields CDR1 GTSNPN and CDR2 SVGIG (reference sequence). This CDR3 has 13 residues. V shed 4 bases, J shed 6 bases, and the junction held 9 bases outside the gene matches. The chain's CDR3 is CAWTRGWGGEQYF. The CDR3 bases are TGTGCCTGGACTCGGGGATGGGGGGGCGAGCAGTACTTC.

The chain carries TRBV6-4 and TRBJ1-2; D gene uncertain. The V end was cut by 5 bases, the J end by 5 bases, with 12 bases between. CDR1 and CDR2 from the germline V gene are MRHNA and SNTAGT. The CDR3 covers 13 residues. The CDR3 DNA sequence: TGTGCCAGCAGTTTTACTCGAGGGTATGGCTACACCTTC. It specifies CASSFTRGYGYTF.

The chain has TRBV29-1 and TRBJ2-1; D possibly corresponds to TRBD2 (5 bases). The CDR3 is 13 residues long. The V gene lost 5 bases and the J gene lost 5 bases, with 13 bases spanning the gap. From germline, CDR1 is SQVTM and CDR2 ANQGSEA. The CDR3 here is CSVRRAENNEQFF. The CDR3 DNA follows: TGCAGCGTTCGCCGAGCGGAGAACAATGAGCAGTTCTTC.

CDR3 sequence reads: CASSLSYMNTEAFF. The CDR3 DNA is TGTGCCAGCAGTTTATCGTACATGAACACTGAAGCTTTCTTT. This chain links TRBV27 with TRBJ1-1; D not certain. Germline V CDR1 and CDR2: MNHEY, SMNVEV (reference sequence). Trimming removed 0 bases at V and 0 bases at J, with 5 bases between. The CDR3 length is 14 residues.

Many counts were recorded for this clone. The genes are TRBV28 and TRBJ1-4; TRBD1 aligns across 10 bases. The V segment lost 3 bases and the J segment 8 bases; nucleotides outside the gene matches: 3. This CDR3 is 14 amino acids long. The germline gives CDR1 MDHEN, CDR2 SYDVKM. The CDR3 loop is CASSFGTGDEKLFF. The DNA for the CDR3 is TGTGCCAGCAGTTTCGGGACAGGGGACGAAAAACTGTTTTTT.

The chain employs TRBV5-4 and TRBJ2-2; no clear D gene. CDR3 length equals 16 residues. The germline gives CDR1 SGHNT, CDR2 YYREEE (reference sequence). Trimming stripped 1 base from V and 5 bases from J, with 15 bases between. CDR3 DNA: TGTGCCAGCAGCTTGAAGGCCGGTGTGGAGACCGGGGAGCTGTTTTTT. It yields the protein CASSLKAGVETGELFF.

The DNA of the CDR3 is TGTGCCAGCAGTGAGAGCGGGAGTCGGCGGGGAAACTACGAGCAGTACTTC. It yields the protein CASSESGSRRGNYEQYF. The chain has TRBV2 and TRBJ2-7; 8 positions match TRBD2. The CDR3 length is 17 residues. Germline lookup yields CDR1 SNHLY and CDR2 FYNNEI. The V and J ends lost 3 bases and 3 bases, in that order; junction bases with no gene match: 13.

The J gene is TRBJ1-5, the V gene TRBV2; the D gene is possibly TRBD1 (6 bases). CDR3 length: 15 residues. V was clipped by 6 bases and J by 3 bases, with 15 bases between them. CDR1 is SNHLY, CDR2 FYNNEI, per germline. The CDR3: CASSPMDRPNQPQHF. CDR3 bases: TGTGCCAGCAGCCCGATGGACAGACCCAATCAGCCCCAGCATTTT.

Only a few counts were recorded for this clone. The chain joins TRBV6-5 to TRBJ1-2; perhaps TRBD1 as D (5 bases). Germline CDR1 and CDR2: MNHEY and SVGAGI. V lost 2 bases, J lost 1 base, and 8 bases lay in between. The CDR3 spans 14 residues. The CDR3 coding sequence is TGTGCCAGCAGTTACACACAGGATAACTATGGCTACACCTTC. Residues: CASSYTQDNYGYTF.